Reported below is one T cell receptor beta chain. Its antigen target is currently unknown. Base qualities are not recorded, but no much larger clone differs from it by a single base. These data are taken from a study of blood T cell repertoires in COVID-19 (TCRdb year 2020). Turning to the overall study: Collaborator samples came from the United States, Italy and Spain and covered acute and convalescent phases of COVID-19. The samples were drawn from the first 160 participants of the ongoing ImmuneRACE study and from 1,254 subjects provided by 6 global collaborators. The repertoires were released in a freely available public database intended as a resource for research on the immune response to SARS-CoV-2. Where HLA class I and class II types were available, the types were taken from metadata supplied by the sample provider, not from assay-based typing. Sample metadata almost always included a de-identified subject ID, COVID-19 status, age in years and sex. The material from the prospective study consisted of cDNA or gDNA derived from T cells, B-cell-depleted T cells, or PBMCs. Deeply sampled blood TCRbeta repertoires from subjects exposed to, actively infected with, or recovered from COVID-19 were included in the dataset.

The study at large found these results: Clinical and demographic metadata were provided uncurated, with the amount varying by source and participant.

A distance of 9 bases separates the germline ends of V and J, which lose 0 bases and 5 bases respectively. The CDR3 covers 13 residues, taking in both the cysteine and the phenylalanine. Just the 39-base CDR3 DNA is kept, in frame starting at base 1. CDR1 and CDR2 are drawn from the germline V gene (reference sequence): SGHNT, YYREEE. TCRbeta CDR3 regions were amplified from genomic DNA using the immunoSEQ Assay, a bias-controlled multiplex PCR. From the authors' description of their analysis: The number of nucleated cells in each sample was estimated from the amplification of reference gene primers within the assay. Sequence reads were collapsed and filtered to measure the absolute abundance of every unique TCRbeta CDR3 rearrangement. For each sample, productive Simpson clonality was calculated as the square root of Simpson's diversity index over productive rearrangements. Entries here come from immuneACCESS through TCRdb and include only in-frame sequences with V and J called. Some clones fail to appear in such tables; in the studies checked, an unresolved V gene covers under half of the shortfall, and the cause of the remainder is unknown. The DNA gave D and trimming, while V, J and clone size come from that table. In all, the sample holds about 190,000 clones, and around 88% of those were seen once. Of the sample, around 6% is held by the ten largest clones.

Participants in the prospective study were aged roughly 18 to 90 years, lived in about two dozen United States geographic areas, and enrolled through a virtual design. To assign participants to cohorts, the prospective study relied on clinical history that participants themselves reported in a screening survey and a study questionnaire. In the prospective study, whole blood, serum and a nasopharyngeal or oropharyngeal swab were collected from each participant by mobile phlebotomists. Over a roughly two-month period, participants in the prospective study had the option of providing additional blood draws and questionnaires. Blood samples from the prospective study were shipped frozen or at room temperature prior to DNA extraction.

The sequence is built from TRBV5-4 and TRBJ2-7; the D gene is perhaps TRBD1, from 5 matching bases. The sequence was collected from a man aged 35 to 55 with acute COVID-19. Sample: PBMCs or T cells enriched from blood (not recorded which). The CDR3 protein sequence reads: CASSLVGVDEQYF. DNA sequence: TGTGCCAGCAGCTTGGTAGGGGTGGACGAGCAGTACTTC.